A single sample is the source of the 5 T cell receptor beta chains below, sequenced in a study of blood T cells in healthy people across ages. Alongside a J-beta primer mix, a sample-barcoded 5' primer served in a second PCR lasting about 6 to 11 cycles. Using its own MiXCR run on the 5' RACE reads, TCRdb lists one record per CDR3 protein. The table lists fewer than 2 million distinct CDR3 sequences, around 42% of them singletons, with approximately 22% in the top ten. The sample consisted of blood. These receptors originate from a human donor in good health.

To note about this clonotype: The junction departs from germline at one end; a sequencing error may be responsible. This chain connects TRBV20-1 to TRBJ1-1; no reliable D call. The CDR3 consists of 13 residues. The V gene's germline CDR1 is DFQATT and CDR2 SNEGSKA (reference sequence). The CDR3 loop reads CSAGIDGNNEAFF. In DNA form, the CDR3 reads TGCAGTGCTGGAATAGACGGAAACAATGAAGCTTTCTTT.

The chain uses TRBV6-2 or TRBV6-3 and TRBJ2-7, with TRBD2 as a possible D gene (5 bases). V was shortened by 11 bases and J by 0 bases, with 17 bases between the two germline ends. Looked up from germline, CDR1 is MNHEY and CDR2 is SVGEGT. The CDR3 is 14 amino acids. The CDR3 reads CASRRRGFSYEQYF. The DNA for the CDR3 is TGTGCCTCACGCAGGCGAGGGTTCTCCTACGAGCAGTACTTC.

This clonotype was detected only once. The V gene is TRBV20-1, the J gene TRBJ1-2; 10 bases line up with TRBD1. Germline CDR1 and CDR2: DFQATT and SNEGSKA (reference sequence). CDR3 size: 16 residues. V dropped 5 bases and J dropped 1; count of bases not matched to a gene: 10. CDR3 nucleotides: TGCAGTGCTCCCCGGGACAGGGGAATCCTTAACTATGGCTACACCTTC. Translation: CSAPRDRGILNYGYTF.

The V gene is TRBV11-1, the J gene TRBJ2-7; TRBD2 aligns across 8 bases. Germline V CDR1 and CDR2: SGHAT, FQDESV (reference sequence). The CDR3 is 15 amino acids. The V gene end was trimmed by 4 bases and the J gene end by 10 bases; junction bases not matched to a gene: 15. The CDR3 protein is CASSSGLAPGATQYF. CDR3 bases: TGTGCCAGCAGCTCAGGACTAGCACCGGGAGCTACCCAGTACTTC.

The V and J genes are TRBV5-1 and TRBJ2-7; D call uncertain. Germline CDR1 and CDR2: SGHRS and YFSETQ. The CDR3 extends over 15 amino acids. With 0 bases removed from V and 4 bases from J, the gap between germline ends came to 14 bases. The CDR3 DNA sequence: TGCGCCAGCAGCTTGGGGGTTGCCCCCTCTTACGAGCAGTACTTC. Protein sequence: CASSLGVAPSYEQYF.